This TCR beta chain was identified in a study of beta chain features in type 1 diabetes (dated by TCRdb to the late 2010s). Regarding the study in general: Patients and healthy donors did not differ in mean age, gender distribution, total cell number or subset yield. A total of about 110,000,000 sorted cells were examined across all samples, and a strong correlation was observed between cell number per subset and RNA yield. In the study, TCRB repertoires of sorted circulating CD4+ T cell subsets from recently diagnosed type 1 diabetes patients were compared with those of matched healthy donors. Naive and central memory subsets were obtained from all 30 or so donors, but regulatory and stem cell-like memory subsets were isolated from only 8 patients and about 8 healthy donors.

This clone showed up just a few times. The specificity of this receptor is unknown. Per-nucleotide qualities are absent, and no much larger clonotype sits a single base away. Results and caveats for the whole study, not just this receptor: Sequencing cDNA rather than genomic DNA could over-represent highly expressing activated cells, although activation and CD3 levels did not differ between groups. PCR may preferentially amplify shorter templates, but because patient and control samples were amplified and corrected together, any resulting skew would affect both groups equally. A moderate but significant shortening of TCRB CDR3 length was observed in type 1 diabetes patients in all four CD4+ subsets. At VDJ recombination sites, type 1 diabetes patients had fewer insertions and more deleted nucleotides, which implies abnormalities in thymic rearrangement. HLA sub-analyses involved small numbers of individuals, so any influence of HLA type on TCRB rearrangement remained unresolved. Naive, central memory and regulatory TCRB repertoires appeared to be more similar among patients than among healthy donors.

From the cysteine through the phenylalanine, the CDR3 covers 11 amino acids. Only CDR3 DNA remains: 33 bases, in frame from the first base. V is reduced by 6 bases and J by 6 bases, leaving a spacing of 12 bases between them. CDR1 DFQATT and CDR2 SNEGSKA are derived from the germline V gene (reference sequence). The entire amount of isolated RNA was reverse transcribed using the High Capacity cDNA Reverse Transcription Kit, so the sequenced TCRB transcripts were expressed ones. Deep immunoSEQ sequencing was performed on naive, central memory and regulatory T cell samples, with an average of around 3.4 million total reads per sample. Sorted cells were lysed in RLT buffer and RNA was extracted with DNase-treated RNeasy Micro or Mini kits, depending on cell number. To prevent cross-contamination, each cell subset was processed individually, whereas patient and healthy donor samples were processed jointly. TCRB sequences were amplified from cDNA with the immunoSEQ multiplex PCR, producing 87-bp fragments spanning the CDR3 region. Sequencing of the amplicons was performed on the Illumina HiSeq platform. The study's own analysis went as follows. Synthetic template baselines were used to correct PCR bias computationally, reads within Hamming distance 2 were collapsed, and singletons that could not be merged were discarded. By aligning reads against IMGT, V, D and J genes, CDR3 length, and insertions or deletions at six rearrangement sites were assigned. Clonotype counts were normalized to sorted cell number within each subset before computing true diversity and Gini coefficients with the tcR R package. The overlap coefficient, calculated on TCRB nucleotide sequences, was used to quantify repertoire sharing. TCRdb re-hosts the immuneACCESS table, in-frame sequences only. Its copies lack some clones; in the studies checked, an unresolved V gene accounts for under half of them, and the cause for the rest is not known. That table gives V, J and clone size, and the DNA gave D and trimming. The sample includes over 300,000 clones, with 7% to 9% observed a single time. Together, the top ten hold 0.44% of the sample.

A single peripheral blood draw of roughly 0.11 L on average was collected from each donor into heparinised tubes. Naive, central memory, regulatory and stem cell-like memory CD4+ T cells were sorted on a BD FACSAria II using a panel including CD45RO, CCR7, CD25, CD127, CD95 and CD27. Every sorted population had a purity above 95%. PBMCs were isolated right away by Lymphoprep density gradient centrifugation and were stained directly, without culture. To minimize batch effects, samples were stained and sorted in pairs, one healthy donor with one patient per experiment. The sequence derives from a woman aged 18-29 years in good health. The receptor chain draws on TRBV20-1 and TRBJ2-7, with the D gene not clear enough to name. What was sequenced was central memory CD4+ T cells from blood. The DNA sequence reads TGCAGTGCGAGCCGGTATTCCGAGCAGTACTTC. This sequence encodes CSASRYSEQYF.